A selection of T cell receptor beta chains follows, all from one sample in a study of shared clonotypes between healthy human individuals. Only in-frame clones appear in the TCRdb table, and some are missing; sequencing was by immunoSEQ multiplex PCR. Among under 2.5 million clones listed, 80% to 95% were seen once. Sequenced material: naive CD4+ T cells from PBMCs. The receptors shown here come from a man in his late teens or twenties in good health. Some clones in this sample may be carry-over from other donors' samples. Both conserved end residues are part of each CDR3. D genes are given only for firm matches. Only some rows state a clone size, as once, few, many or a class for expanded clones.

CDR3 DNA: TGTGCCAGCAGTAAAGACCCCGGGAACACTGAAGCTTTCTTT
CDR3 protein: CASSKDPGNTEAFF
J gene: TRBJ1-1
clone size: NA
V gene: TRBV6-1
D gene: NA

CDR3 DNA: TGTGCCAGCAGTCGCCCGGAAGGCAATGAGCAGTTCTTC
CDR3 protein: CASSRPEGNEQFF
J gene: TRBJ2-1
clone size: NA
V gene: TRBV25-1
D gene: NA

CDR3 DNA: TGTGCCAGCAGCTCCACTACAGCCCTTTTTGGGGGGTTAGCTTTCTTT
CDR3 protein: CASSSTTALFGGLAFF
J gene: TRBJ1-1
clone size: NA
V gene: TRBV7-2
D gene: NA

CDR3 DNA: TGTGCCATGGGACTAGCGGGATACGAGCAGTACTTC
CDR3 protein: CAMGLAGYEQYF
J gene: TRBJ2-7
clone size: NA
V gene: TRBV10-3
D gene: TRBD2

CDR3 DNA: TGTGCCAGCAGGCCTTCGGGGAAAAAACTGTTTTTT
CDR3 protein: CASRPSGKKLFF
J gene: TRBJ1-4
clone size: NA
V gene: TRBV28
D gene: NA

CDR3 DNA: TGTGCCAGCAGCTTATTTCTAGGACAAGCTGACTCTGGGGCCAACGTCCTGACTTTC
CDR3 protein: CASSLFLGQADSGANVLTF
J gene: TRBJ2-6
clone size: NA
V gene: TRBV5-6
D gene: NA

CDR3 DNA: TGTGCCTGGAGTGGGGTACAGAGCTCCTACAATGAGCAGTTCTTC
CDR3 protein: CAWSGVQSSYNEQFF
J gene: TRBJ2-1
clone size: NA
V gene: TRBV30
D gene: NA

CDR3 DNA: TGTGCCAGCAGCTTGGCGGGGGGCCCCCTCTCCTACGAGCAGTACTTC
CDR3 protein: CASSLAGGPLSYEQYF
J gene: TRBJ2-7
clone size: NA
V gene: TRBV5-4
D gene: NA

CDR3 DNA: TGTGCCAGCAGCCAAGACAGGTCTGAAGCTTTCTTT
CDR3 protein: CASSQDRSEAFF
J gene: TRBJ1-1
clone size: NA
V gene: TRBV4-2
D gene: NA

CDR3 DNA: TGTGCCAGCAGTTTACGGCGGGAGGGCCCCGCCGGGGAGCTGTTTTTT
CDR3 protein: CASSLRREGPAGELFF
J gene: TRBJ2-2
clone size: NA
V gene: TRBV28
D gene: TRBD2

CDR3 DNA: TGCGCCAGCAGCAGGCGGGAGGGCTACAATGAGCAGTTCTTC
CDR3 protein: CASSRREGYNEQFF
J gene: TRBJ2-1
clone size: NA
V gene: TRBV5-1
D gene: TRBD2

CDR3 DNA: TGTGCCACCAGCAGACCGGTAGACAGCCAATATGAAGCTTTCTTT
CDR3 protein: CATSRPVDSQYEAFF
J gene: TRBJ1-1
clone size: NA
V gene: TRBV15
D gene: NA

CDR3 DNA: TGTGCCAGCAGCTGGGGTAGAGATACGCAGTATTTT
CDR3 protein: CASSWGRDTQYF
J gene: TRBJ2-3
clone size: once
V gene: TRBV7-2
D gene: NA

CDR3 DNA: TGTGCCAGCAGTTACCGGCCGACTTATGGCTACACCTTC
CDR3 protein: CASSYRPTYGYTF
J gene: TRBJ1-2
clone size: NA
V gene: TRBV6-5
D gene: NA

CDR3 DNA: TGTGCCAGCAACGGAGTGGTGGATAGCGGGAGAGGGCAATATTTGGATGAGCAGTTCTTC
CDR3 protein: CASNGVVDSGRGQYLDEQFF
J gene: TRBJ2-1
clone size: once
V gene: TRBV28
D gene: TRBD2

CDR3 DNA: TGTGCCAGCTCCACCTTCAAGACAGCTGGGGCCAACGTCCTGACTTTC
CDR3 protein: CASSTFKTAGANVLTF
J gene: TRBJ2-6
clone size: NA
V gene: TRBV7-8
D gene: NA

CDR3 DNA: TGTGCCAGCAGCTTAATTGGGGGCGGGCCAAGCACAGATACGCAGTATTTT
CDR3 protein: CASSLIGGGPSTDTQYF
J gene: TRBJ2-3
clone size: NA
V gene: TRBV7-2
D gene: NA

CDR3 DNA: TGTGCCTGGAGTCTCAACCTAGCGGGTACCGGGGAGCTGTTTTTT
CDR3 protein: CAWSLNLAGTGELFF
J gene: TRBJ2-2
clone size: NA
V gene: TRBV30
D gene: TRBD2

CDR3 DNA: TGTGCCAGCAGCCCAGGGGTATTTCAGCCCCAGCATTTT
CDR3 protein: CASSPGVFQPQHF
J gene: TRBJ1-5
clone size: few
V gene: TRBV6-1
D gene: NA

CDR3 DNA: TGTGCCAGCAGCTTAGATGGCGGGAACACTGAAGCTTTCTTT
CDR3 protein: CASSLDGGNTEAFF
J gene: TRBJ1-1
clone size: NA
V gene: TRBV11-3
D gene: NA

CDR3 DNA: TGTGCCAGCAGTTTCCGCCTCAGGGGGAGGGATGAGCAGTTCTTC
CDR3 protein: CASSFRLRGRDEQFF
J gene: TRBJ2-1
clone size: NA
V gene: TRBV28
D gene: NA

CDR3 DNA: TGTGCCAGCAGCGCCGGACGTAGGAACACCATATATTTT
CDR3 protein: CASSAGRRNTIYF
J gene: TRBJ1-3
clone size: NA
V gene: TRBV11-3
D gene: NA

CDR3 DNA: TGTGCCAGCAGTCCCCGACGAAGCGGGATCGAGACCCAGTACTTC
CDR3 protein: CASSPRRSGIETQYF
J gene: TRBJ2-5
clone size: NA
V gene: TRBV27
D gene: TRBD2

CDR3 DNA: TGTGCCAGCAGTTTCCTTGGGGAGGGAAACGGGGAGCTGTTTTTT
CDR3 protein: CASSFLGEGNGELFF
J gene: TRBJ2-2
clone size: NA
V gene: TRBV27
D gene: TRBD2

CDR3 DNA: TGTGCCAGCAGCTTAGAAGCAGGGGGCAGGTACGAGCAGTACTTC
CDR3 protein: CASSLEAGGRYEQYF
J gene: TRBJ2-7
clone size: NA
V gene: TRBV7-6
D gene: TRBD1

CDR3 DNA: TGTGCCAGCAGCACCCGGGACGGCCTTCGCGTGGCCCAGCATTTT
CDR3 protein: CASSTRDGLRVAQHF
J gene: TRBJ1-5
clone size: once
V gene: TRBV28
D gene: NA

CDR3 DNA: TGTGCCAGCAGCTCGGGCCCCTTGAACACTGAAGCTTTCTTT
CDR3 protein: CASSSGPLNTEAFF
J gene: TRBJ1-1
clone size: NA
V gene: TRBV5-4
D gene: NA

CDR3 DNA: TGTGCCACCAGCAGAGGACGGGGGGCGGAGATCTACGAGCAGTACTTC
CDR3 protein: CATSRGRGAEIYEQYF
J gene: TRBJ2-7
clone size: once
V gene: TRBV15
D gene: NA

CDR3 DNA: TGTGCCAGCAGCTTAGGGAGGGGGTCCCCGGATGAGCAGTTCTTC
CDR3 protein: CASSLGRGSPDEQFF
J gene: TRBJ2-1
clone size: NA
V gene: TRBV7-2
D gene: NA

CDR3 DNA: TGTGCCAGCAGCACCTCACCCGGGACAGGAGGTTTGAACACTGAAGCTTTCTTT
CDR3 protein: CASSTSPGTGGLNTEAFF
J gene: TRBJ1-1
clone size: few
V gene: TRBV9
D gene: TRBD1

CDR3 DNA: TGTGCCAGCAGCCCCCCGCCGGGCAACCTTCCTGGAAACACCATATATTTT
CDR3 protein: CASSPPPGNLPGNTIYF
J gene: TRBJ1-3
clone size: NA
V gene: TRBV9
D gene: NA

CDR3 DNA: TGTGCCAGCTTGCTAGCGGGCACAGATACGCAGTATTTT
CDR3 protein: CASLLAGTDTQYF
J gene: TRBJ2-3
clone size: NA
V gene: TRBV2
D gene: TRBD2

CDR3 DNA: TGTGCCAGCAGCCGGACCTCGCCAGGGCCCGGGGAGCTGTTTTTT
CDR3 protein: CASSRTSPGPGELFF
J gene: TRBJ2-2
clone size: NA
V gene: TRBV25-1
D gene: NA

CDR3 DNA: TGTGCCAGCAGCCAAGATCGGGACAGCTTAAACACTGAAGCTTTCTTT
CDR3 protein: CASSQDRDSLNTEAFF
J gene: TRBJ1-1
clone size: NA
V gene: TRBV4-2
D gene: TRBD1

CDR3 DNA: TGTGCCAGCAGCCCTAAACTCACTAACTATGGCTACACCTTC
CDR3 protein: CASSPKLTNYGYTF
J gene: TRBJ1-2
clone size: NA
V gene: TRBV14
D gene: NA

CDR3 DNA: TGTGCCAGCAAGAAGGACAGTATGCCCCATCAGCCCCAGCATTTT
CDR3 protein: CASKKDSMPHQPQHF
J gene: TRBJ1-5
clone size: NA
V gene: TRBV6-5
D gene: NA

CDR3 DNA: TGTGCCAGCAGTGAAGTACGGAACGCCTATGGCTACACCTTC
CDR3 protein: CASSEVRNAYGYTF
J gene: TRBJ1-2
clone size: NA
V gene: TRBV6-1
D gene: NA

CDR3 DNA: TGTGCCATCAGTGAGTCAGCGGCAGTCTCCTACGAGCAGTACTTC
CDR3 protein: CAISESAAVSYEQYF
J gene: TRBJ2-7
clone size: NA
V gene: TRBV10-3
D gene: NA

CDR3 DNA: TGTGCCAGCAGGCCGGGGGGCGGCTACACCTTC
CDR3 protein: CASRPGGGYTF
J gene: TRBJ1-2
clone size: NA
V gene: TRBV6-5
D gene: NA

CDR3 DNA: TGTGCCAGCACTAGACAGGAGATCAGAGAGACCCAGTACTTC
CDR3 protein: CASTRQEIRETQYF
J gene: TRBJ2-5
clone size: NA
V gene: TRBV5-6
D gene: NA

CDR3 DNA: TGTGCCAGCAGCCGGAGCGGGAGGAACCAAGAGACCCAGTACTTC
CDR3 protein: CASSRSGRNQETQYF
J gene: TRBJ2-5
clone size: NA
V gene: TRBV6-5
D gene: TRBD2

CDR3 DNA: TGTGCCAGCAGCGTGGACAGAAACACTGAAGCTTTCTTT
CDR3 protein: CASSVDRNTEAFF
J gene: TRBJ1-1
clone size: few
V gene: TRBV14
D gene: NA

CDR3 DNA: TGTGCGACCCCCGGGCGGGACACCGGGGAGCTGTTTTTT
CDR3 protein: CATPGRDTGELFF
J gene: TRBJ2-2
clone size: NA
V gene: TRBV28
D gene: NA

CDR3 DNA: TGTGCCAGCAACGTCCAGGGGGCTACGGACACCGGGGAGCTGTTTTTT
CDR3 protein: CASNVQGATDTGELFF
J gene: TRBJ2-2
clone size: NA
V gene: TRBV28
D gene: TRBD1

CDR3 DNA: TGTGCCAGCAGTTTAGCAGGGAGCGGGGCCAACGTCCTGACTTTC
CDR3 protein: CASSLAGSGANVLTF
J gene: TRBJ2-6
clone size: NA
V gene: TRBV28
D gene: NA

CDR3 DNA: TGTGCCAGCAGCGTAGCTGTAAATGAGCAGTTCTTC
CDR3 protein: CASSVAVNEQFF
J gene: TRBJ2-1
clone size: NA
V gene: TRBV9
D gene: NA

CDR3 DNA: TGTGCCAGCAGTGACCGGGTGTTTGGAAACACCATATATTTT
CDR3 protein: CASSDRVFGNTIYF
J gene: TRBJ1-3
clone size: NA
V gene: TRBV6-6
D gene: NA

CDR3 DNA: TGTGCCAGCAGTCGGGGACTAGCGGGTGAGCAGTTCTTC
CDR3 protein: CASSRGLAGEQFF
J gene: TRBJ2-1
clone size: once
V gene: TRBV28
D gene: TRBD2